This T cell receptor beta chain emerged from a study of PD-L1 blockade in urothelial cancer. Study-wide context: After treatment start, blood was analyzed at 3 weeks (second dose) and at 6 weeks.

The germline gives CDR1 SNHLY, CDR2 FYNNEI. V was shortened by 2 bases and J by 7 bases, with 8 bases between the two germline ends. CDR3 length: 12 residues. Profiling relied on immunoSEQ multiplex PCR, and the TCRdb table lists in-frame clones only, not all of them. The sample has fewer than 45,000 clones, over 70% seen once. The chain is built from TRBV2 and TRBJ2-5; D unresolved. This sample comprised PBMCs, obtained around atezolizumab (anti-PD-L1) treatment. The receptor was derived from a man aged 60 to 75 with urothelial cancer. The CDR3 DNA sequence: TGTGCCAGCAGTGAAAACCGAGGGACCCAGTACTTC. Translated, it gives CASSENRGTQYF.